This TCR beta chain was captured in a study of blood T cell repertoires in COVID-19. Study-level information: From the United States, Italy and Spain came samples of acute and convalescent COVID-19. T cells, B-cell-depleted T cells, or PBMCs provided the cDNA or gDNA that served as material.

This clone was seen just once. Per the original data handling: Nucleated cell counts were estimated from reference gene primer amplification. The assay was immunoSEQ multiplex PCR, and TCRdb's table has in-frame clones only and misses some. V and J calls plus clone size are reproduced from that table; the DNA served to infer D and trimming. The sample holds about 250,000 clones, around four fifths seen once. Sequencing used peripheral blood. The sequence was obtained from a woman in her sixties or seventies with active or convalescent COVID-19.

This chain's CDR3 is CASSLLGTGELFF. The DNA for the CDR3 is TGTGCCAGCAGTTTACTAGGCACCGGGGAGCTGTTTTTT. The chain combines TRBV12-3 or TRBV12-4 with TRBJ2-2; D remains unclear. Between the trimmed V and J ends, which lost 2 bases and 4 bases, there was a span of 5 bases. The CDR3 sequence is 13 residues long.